Listed below are T cell receptor beta chains from one sample, sequenced in a study of STAT5B mutations in CD4+ large granular lymphocyte leukemia. The repertoire was sequenced with immunoSEQ multiplex PCR; TCRdb's copy has only in-frame clones and lacks some. The table records about 40,000 clones, approximately 80% of them present only once. The sample comprised CD4+ T cells from blood buffy coats. These receptors came from a human donor in good health. Each CDR3 is given without its conserved first and last residue. A D gene is named only where the DNA matches it firmly. Size tells how often a clone was seen (once, few, many) or the class of an expanded clone, and some rows leave it out.

ASRSLSTDTQY	.	11	.	TRBV5-1	TRBJ2-3
ASSITPMNTEAF	.	12	.	TRBV19	TRBJ1-1
ASSPGQQNTEAF	.	12	TRBD1	TRBV5-1	TRBJ1-1
ASSLRRTDTQY	.	11	.	TRBV18	TRBJ2-3
ASSSRGPNQPQH	.	12	TRBD1	TRBV28	TRBJ1-5
SVETGLEQY	.	9	.	TRBV29-1	TRBJ2-7
ASNAGSGGGRGYT	.	13	.	TRBV19	TRBJ1-2
ASSKRGGSTDTQY	.	13	TRBD2	TRBV19	TRBJ2-3
AISDMVEYGYT	.	11	.	TRBV10-3	TRBJ1-2
ASAARMEQF	.	9	.	TRBV18	TRBJ2-1
ASSFSLTKSYEQY	.	13	.	TRBV5-8	TRBJ2-7
ASRDFTIYEQY	.	11	.	TRBV2	TRBJ2-7
ASSRDSPNQPQH	once	12	TRBD1	TRBV2	TRBJ1-5
SVDVENTGELF	.	11	.	TRBV29-1	TRBJ2-2
ASSYLAIGPPYEQY	.	14	.	TRBV6-8	TRBJ2-7
SVGRLGNEQF	.	10	.	TRBV29-1	TRBJ2-1
ASLTTGGAYNEQF	.	13	TRBD1	TRBV11-2	TRBJ2-1
ASSPAGNNVLT	.	11	.	TRBV7-7	TRBJ2-6
ASSPHRSGSADTQY	.	14	TRBD2	TRBV4-1	TRBJ2-3
ATSRGKTGSNTEAF	.	14	TRBD1	TRBV15	TRBJ1-1
AWRVTGITDTQY	.	12	.	TRBV30	TRBJ2-3
AWSGQTDTQY	.	10	.	TRBV30	TRBJ2-3